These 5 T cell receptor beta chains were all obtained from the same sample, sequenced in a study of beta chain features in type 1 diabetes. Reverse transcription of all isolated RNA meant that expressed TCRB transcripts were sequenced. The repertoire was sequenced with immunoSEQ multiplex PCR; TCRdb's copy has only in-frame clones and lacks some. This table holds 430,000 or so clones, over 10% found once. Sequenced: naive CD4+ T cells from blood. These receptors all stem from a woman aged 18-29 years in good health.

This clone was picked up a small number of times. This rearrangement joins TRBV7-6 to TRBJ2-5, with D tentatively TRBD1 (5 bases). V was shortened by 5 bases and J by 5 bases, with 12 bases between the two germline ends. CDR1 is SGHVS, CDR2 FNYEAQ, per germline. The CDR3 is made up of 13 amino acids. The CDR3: CASSPYWGETQYF. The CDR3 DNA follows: TGTGCCAGCAGCCCCTACTGGGGCGAGACCCAGTACTTC. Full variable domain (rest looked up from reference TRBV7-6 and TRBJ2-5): GAGVSQSPRYKVTKRGQDVALRCDPISGHVSLYWYRQALGQGPEFLTYFNYEAQQDKSGLPNDRFSAERPEGSISTLTIQRTEQRDSAMYRCASSPYWGETQYFGPGTRLLVL.

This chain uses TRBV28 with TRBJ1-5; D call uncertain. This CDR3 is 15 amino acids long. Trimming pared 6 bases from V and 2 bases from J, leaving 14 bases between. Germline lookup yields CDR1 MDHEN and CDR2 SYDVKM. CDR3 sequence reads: CASRLPGPGNQPQHF. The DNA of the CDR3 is TGTGCCAGCAGGCTACCGGGCCCTGGCAATCAGCCCCAGCATTTT.

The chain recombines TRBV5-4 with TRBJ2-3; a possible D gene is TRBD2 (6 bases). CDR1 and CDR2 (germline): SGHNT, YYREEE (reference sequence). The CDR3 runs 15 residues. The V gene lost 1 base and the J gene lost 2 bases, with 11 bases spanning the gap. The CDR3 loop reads CASSLSSGVTDTQYF. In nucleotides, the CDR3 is TGTGCCAGCAGCTTGTCATCGGGGGTCACAGATACGCAGTATTTT.

The CDR3 DNA reads as TGTGCCAGCAGCTTTGGTTTAGTGGCCCATAATTCACCCCTCCACTTT. As protein: CASSFGLVAHNSPLHF. The chain couples TRBV7-9 to TRBJ1-6; D unresolved. The CDR3 totals 16 residues. The germline V gene has CDR1 SEHNR and CDR2 FQNEAQ (reference sequence). V was trimmed by 3 bases and J by 5 bases, leaving 14 bases between them.

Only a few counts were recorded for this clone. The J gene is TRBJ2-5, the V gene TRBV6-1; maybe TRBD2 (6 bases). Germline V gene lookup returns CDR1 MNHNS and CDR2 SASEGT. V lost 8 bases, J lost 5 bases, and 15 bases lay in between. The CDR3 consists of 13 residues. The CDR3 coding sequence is TGTGCCAGCGCTGGAGGAGGGAGGGAGACCCAGTACTTC. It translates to CASAGGGRETQYF.